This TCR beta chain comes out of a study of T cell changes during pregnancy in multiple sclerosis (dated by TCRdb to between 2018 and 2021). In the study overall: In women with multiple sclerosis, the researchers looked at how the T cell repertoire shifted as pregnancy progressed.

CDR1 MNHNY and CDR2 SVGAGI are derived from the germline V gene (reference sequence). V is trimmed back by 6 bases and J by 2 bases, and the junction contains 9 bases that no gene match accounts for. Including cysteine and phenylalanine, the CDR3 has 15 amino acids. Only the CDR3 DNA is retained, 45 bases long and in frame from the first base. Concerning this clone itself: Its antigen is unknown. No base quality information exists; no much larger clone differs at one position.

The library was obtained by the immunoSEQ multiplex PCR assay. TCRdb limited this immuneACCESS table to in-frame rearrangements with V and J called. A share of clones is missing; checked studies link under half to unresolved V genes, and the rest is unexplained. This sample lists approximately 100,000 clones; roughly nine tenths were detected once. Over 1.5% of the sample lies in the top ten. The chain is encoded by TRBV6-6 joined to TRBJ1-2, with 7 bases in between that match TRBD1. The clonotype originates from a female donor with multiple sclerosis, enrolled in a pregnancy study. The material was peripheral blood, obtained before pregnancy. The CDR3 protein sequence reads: CASRWTGRKNYGYTF. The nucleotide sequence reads TGTGCCAGCAGATGGACAGGCAGGAAAAACTATGGCTACACCTTC.